This T cell receptor beta chain is from a study of CD8+CD57+ T cells in acquired aplastic anemia. The wider study: The average for DNA from sorted CD4+ and CD8+ cells was 3 to 3.5 ug. Study conclusions and caveats: Patients and controls shared fewer than 30 CD8+ CDR3 sequences.

Both TCR beta VDJ combination and CDR3 sequence profiling were carried out. Genomic DNA was the template for this profiling. TCRdb used MiXCR to reprocess the reads, holding one entry per CDR3 protein. This table holds approximately 170,000 distinct CDR3 sequences, less than 60% found once. CDR1 and CDR2 from the germline V gene are DFQATT and SNEGSKA (reference sequence). There are 14 residues in the CDR3. J was trimmed by 10 bases and V by 3 bases; bases with no gene match: 12. Patients sequenced had flow cytometry evidence of CD8+CD57+ cell expansion. Diagnosis of severe acquired aplastic anemia applied to all patients. In regard to this clonotype: Its antigen is not identified.

This receptor was taken from a human donor with aplastic anemia. The chain carries TRBV20-1 and TRBJ2-3; 8 bases fit TRBD1. Sample: sorted CD4+, CD8+, or CD8+CD57+ T cells (not recorded which) from PBMCs. The CDR3 coding sequence is TGCAGTGCTAGGCACAGGACAGGGTTTAACCCGCAGTATTTT. Translating gives CSARHRTGFNPQYF.